This T cell receptor beta chain was sequenced in a study of cytomegalovirus exposure and HLA in healthy donors (dated by TCRdb to 2016 to 2017). For the study in its entirety: The 666 repertoires of the first cohort and the 95 to 150 validation repertoires were produced on the same platform, according to a later analysis. The study aimed to test whether cataloging public T cell receptors could reveal signatures of past pathogen exposure. A separate validation cohort of roughly 110 different subjects was used in addition to the roughly 640-subject first cohort. High-throughput TCR immunosequencing, statistical association of individual TCRs with disease status, and machine learning were combined to predict cytomegalovirus infection status.

General study outcomes and caveats: Most TCR sequences were seen in very few donors, while some public TCRs were found in many individuals. A later analysis found that TCRs clustered in the first cohort also tended to co-occur in the 130 or so validation repertoires, with approximately 93% of cluster scores above 0. In the study, approximately 160 TCR beta chains were listed as associated with cytomegalovirus. Cytomegalovirus status was reported to be diagnosed by the classifier with high specificity and sensitivity in both the original and validation cohorts. A few of the identified cytomegalovirus-associated TCR beta chains were confirmed in vitro to be specific for cytomegalovirus antigens. The authors suggested that the approach could potentially be generalized to other disease states and immunological phenotypes. A later analysis had no HLA typing for the validation cohort, so co-occurrence there was scored across all 130 or so repertoires.

Libraries came from the immunoSEQ multiplex PCR assay. The paper's data handling went like this. A statistical classification framework was built for diagnosing cytomegalovirus status from the catalog of TCR beta chain sequences. TCRdb mirrors the immuneACCESS table, restricted to in-frame sequences. Some clones are absent from its copies; in checked studies, under half trace to an unresolved V gene, and the reason for the others is unknown. V and J calls plus clone size are reproduced from that table; the DNA served to infer D and trimming. The sample table shows 250,000 or so clones, and about 90% are seen once. The biggest ten clones account for around 0.34% of the sample. This clone was counted between two and nine times. Its recognized antigen is unknown. No base-level quality is on record; no much larger clone is a single base apart. The donors were included in the validation cohort of over a hundred subjects, a group kept apart from the approximately 700-subject first cohort.

Germline trimming amounts to 5 bases on V and 2 bases on J, with 3 as the count of junction bases outside the gene matches. There are 13 amino acids in the CDR3, from cysteine to valine inclusive. The only DNA kept is the CDR3, 39 bases in frame from the first base. CDR1 and CDR2 (LGHNA, YNFKEQ) derive from the germline V gene. The V and J genes are TRBV4-2 and TRBJ2-7, with 7 middle bases fitting TRBD1. The sequenced sample consisted of PBMCs. This receptor was taken from a woman aged 18-29 years in good health and CMV-seronegative. CDR3 protein: CASSAGTAYEQYV. The DNA sequence reads TGTGCCAGCAGCGCCGGGACAGCCTACGAGCAGTACGTC.